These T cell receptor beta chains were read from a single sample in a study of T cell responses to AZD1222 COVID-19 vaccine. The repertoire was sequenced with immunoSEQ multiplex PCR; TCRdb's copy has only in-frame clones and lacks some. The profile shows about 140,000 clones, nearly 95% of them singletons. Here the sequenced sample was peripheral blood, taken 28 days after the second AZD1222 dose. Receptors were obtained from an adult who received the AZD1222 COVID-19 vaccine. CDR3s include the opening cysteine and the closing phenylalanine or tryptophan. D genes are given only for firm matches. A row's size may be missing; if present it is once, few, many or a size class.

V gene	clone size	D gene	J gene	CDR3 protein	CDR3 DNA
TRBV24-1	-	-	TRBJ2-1	CATSDPSRQFF	TGTGCCACCAGTGATCCCAGTCGGCAGTTCTTC
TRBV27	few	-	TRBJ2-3	CANTDTQYF	TGTGCCAACACAGATACGCAGTATTTT
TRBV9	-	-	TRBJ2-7	CASSVDSGPGQYEQYF	TGTGCCAGCAGCGTGGATTCGGGACCGGGCCAGTACGAGCAGTACTTC
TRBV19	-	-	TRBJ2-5	CASSGWGWETQYF	TGTGCCAGTAGTGGCTGGGGGTGGGAGACCCAGTACTTC
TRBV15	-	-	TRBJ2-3	CATSRDLAPTLTDTQYF	TGTGCCACCAGCAGAGATTTGGCCCCTACCCTCACAGATACGCAGTATTTT
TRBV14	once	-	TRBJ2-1	CASSRLPGADNEQFF	TGTGCCAGCAGCCGACTCCCAGGGGCGGACAATGAGCAGTTCTTC
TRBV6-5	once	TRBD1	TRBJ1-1	CASSRGTEAFF	TGTGCCAGCAGCAGGGGGACTGAAGCTTTCTTT
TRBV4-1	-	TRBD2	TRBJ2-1	CASSELAGSNNEQFF	TGCGCCAGCAGCGAACTAGCGGGATCCAACAATGAGCAGTTCTTC
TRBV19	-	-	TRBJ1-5	CASSATQGTSNQPQHF	TGTGCCAGTAGCGCCACGCAGGGCACGAGCAATCAGCCCCAGCATTTT
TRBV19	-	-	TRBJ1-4	CASSDPGAPNEKLFF	TGTGCCAGTAGTGATCCGGGAGCTCCGAATGAAAAACTGTTTTTT
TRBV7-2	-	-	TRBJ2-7	CASSLTSSNYEQYF	TGTGCCAGCAGCCTGACTAGTAGTAACTACGAGCAGTACTTC
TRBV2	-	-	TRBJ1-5	CASSRTVTHSNQPQHF	TGTGCCAGCAGTCGGACAGTGACCCATAGCAATCAGCCCCAGCATTTT
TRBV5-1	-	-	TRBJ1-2	CASSLKGDRGYTF	TGCGCCAGCAGCTTGAAGGGGGATCGGGGCTACACCTTC
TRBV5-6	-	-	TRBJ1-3	CASSLELGHPKYF	TGTGCCAGCAGCTTGGAACTGGGACACCCTAAATATTTT
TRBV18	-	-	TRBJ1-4	CASSPPSDGEKLFF	TGTGCCAGCTCACCACCGTCCGACGGGGAAAAACTGTTTTTT
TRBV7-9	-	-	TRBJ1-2	CASSPRTEKYGYTF	TGTGCCAGCAGCCCTCGGACGGAGAAATATGGCTACACCTTC
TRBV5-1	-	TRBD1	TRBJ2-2	CASSLQSPGTGDNTGELFF	TGCGCCAGCAGCTTGCAAAGTCCCGGGACAGGCGATAACACCGGGGAGCTGTTTTTT
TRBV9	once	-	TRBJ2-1	CASSVQVASYNEQFF	TGTGCCAGCAGCGTACAAGTAGCGTCCTACAATGAGCAGTTCTTC
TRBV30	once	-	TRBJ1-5	CAWSVAGGSQPQHF	TGTGCCTGGAGTGTGGCCGGGGGAAGTCAGCCCCAGCATTTT
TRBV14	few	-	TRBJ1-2	CASSQGYRYNYGYTF	TGTGCCAGCAGCCAAGGCTATCGCTATAACTATGGCTACACCTTC